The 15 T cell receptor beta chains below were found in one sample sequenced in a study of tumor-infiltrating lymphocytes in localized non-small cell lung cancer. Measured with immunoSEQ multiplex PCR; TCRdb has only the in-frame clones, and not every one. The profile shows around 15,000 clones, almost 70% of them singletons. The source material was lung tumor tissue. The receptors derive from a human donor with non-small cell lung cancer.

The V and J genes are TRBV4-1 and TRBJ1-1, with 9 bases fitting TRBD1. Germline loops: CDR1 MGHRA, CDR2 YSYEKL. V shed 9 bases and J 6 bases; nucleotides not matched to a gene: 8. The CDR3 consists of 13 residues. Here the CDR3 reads CASRTGEGSEAFF. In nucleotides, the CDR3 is TGCGCCAGTAGGACAGGGGAAGGGTCTGAAGCTTTCTTT.

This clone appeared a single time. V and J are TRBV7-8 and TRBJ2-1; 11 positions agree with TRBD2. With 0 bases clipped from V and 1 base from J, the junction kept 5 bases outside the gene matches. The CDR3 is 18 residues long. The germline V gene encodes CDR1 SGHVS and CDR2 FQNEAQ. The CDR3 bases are TGTGCCAGCAGCTTAGCGCGGGCTAGCGGGAGGTCCTACAATGAGCAGTTCTTC. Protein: CASSLARASGRSYNEQFF.

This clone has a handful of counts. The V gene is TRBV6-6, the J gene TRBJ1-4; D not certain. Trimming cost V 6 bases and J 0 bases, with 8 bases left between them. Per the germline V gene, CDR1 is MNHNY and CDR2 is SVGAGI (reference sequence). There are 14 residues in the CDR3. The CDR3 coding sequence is TGTGCCAGCAGATTGCTCGCAACTAATGAAAAACTGTTTTTT. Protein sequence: CASRLLATNEKLFF.

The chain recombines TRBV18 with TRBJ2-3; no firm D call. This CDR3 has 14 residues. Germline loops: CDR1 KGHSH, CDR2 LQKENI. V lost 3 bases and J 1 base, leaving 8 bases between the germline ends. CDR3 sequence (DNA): TGTGCCAGCTCACCCCCTCAGGGCACAGATACGCAGTATTTT. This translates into CASSPPQGTDTQYF.

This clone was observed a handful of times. The CDR3 is CSAFDYGYTF. The CDR3 nucleotides are TGCAGTGCTTTCGACTATGGCTACACCTTC. The chain links TRBV20-1 to TRBJ1-2; D gene uncertain. The CDR3 loop spans 10 amino acids. Germline CDR1 and CDR2: DFQATT and SNEGSKA (reference sequence). The ends were cut back, 5 bases at V and 3 bases at J, with 4 bases in the middle.

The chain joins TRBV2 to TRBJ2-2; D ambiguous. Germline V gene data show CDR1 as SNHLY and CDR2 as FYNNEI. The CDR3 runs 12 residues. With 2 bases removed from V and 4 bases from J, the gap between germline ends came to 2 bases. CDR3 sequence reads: CASSEFTGELFF. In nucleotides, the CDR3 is TGTGCCAGCAGTGAATTCACCGGGGAGCTGTTTTTT. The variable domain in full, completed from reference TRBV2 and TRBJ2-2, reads EPEVTQTPSHQVTQMGQEVILRCVPISNHLYFYWYRQILGQKVEFLVSFYNNEISEKSEIFDDQFSVERPDGSNFTLKIRSTKLEDSAMYFCASSEFTGELFFGEGSRLTVL.

The CDR3 sequence: CATSRGMGQDDKNIQYF. The CDR3 DNA follows: TGTGCCACCAGCAGGGGCATGGGACAAGATGACAAAAACATTCAGTACTTC. The J gene is TRBJ2-4, the V gene TRBV15; possibly TRBD1 for D (6 bases). This CDR3 is 17 amino acids long. CDR1 and CDR2 (germline): LNHNV, YYDKDF (reference sequence). V was shortened by 3 bases and J by 3 bases, with 18 bases between the two germline ends.

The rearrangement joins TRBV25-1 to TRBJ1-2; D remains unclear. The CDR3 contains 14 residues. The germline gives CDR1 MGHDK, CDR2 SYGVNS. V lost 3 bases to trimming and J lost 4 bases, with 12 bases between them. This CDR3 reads CASSDPDTRYGYTF. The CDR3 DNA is TGTGCCAGCAGTGACCCCGACACACGCTATGGCTACACCTTC.

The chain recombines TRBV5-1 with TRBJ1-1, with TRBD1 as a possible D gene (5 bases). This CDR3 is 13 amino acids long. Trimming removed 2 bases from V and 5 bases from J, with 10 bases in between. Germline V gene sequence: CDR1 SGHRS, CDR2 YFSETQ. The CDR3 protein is CASSFGALTEAFF. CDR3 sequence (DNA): TGCGCCAGCAGCTTTGGGGCATTAACTGAAGCTTTCTTT.

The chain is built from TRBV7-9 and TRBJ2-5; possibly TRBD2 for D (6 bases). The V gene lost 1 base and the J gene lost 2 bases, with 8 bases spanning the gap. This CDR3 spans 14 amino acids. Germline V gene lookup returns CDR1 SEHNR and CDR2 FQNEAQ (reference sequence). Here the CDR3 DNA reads TGTGCCAGCAGCTTAGGGAGGGGACAAGAGACCCAGTACTTC. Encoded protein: CASSLGRGQETQYF.

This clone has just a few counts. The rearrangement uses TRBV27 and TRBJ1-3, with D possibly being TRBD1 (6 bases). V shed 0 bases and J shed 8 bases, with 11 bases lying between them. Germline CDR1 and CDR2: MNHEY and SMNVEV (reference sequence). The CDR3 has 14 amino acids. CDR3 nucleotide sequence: TGTGCCAGCAGTTTATCGTTCAGGGGCGACACCATATATTTT. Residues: CASSLSFRGDTIYF.

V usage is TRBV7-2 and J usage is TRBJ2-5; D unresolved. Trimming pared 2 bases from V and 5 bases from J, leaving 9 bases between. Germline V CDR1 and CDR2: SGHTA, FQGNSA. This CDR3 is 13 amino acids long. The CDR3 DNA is TGTGCCAGCAGCTTAATATCCCAGGAGACCCAGTACTTC. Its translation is CASSLISQETQYF.

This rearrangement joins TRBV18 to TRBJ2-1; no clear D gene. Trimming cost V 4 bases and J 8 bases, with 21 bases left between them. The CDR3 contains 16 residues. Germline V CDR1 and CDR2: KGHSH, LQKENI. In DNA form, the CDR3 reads TGTGCCAGCTCACGGTCGCTTTTGGTGGTACAAGATGAGCAGTTCTTC. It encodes CASSRSLLVVQDEQFF.

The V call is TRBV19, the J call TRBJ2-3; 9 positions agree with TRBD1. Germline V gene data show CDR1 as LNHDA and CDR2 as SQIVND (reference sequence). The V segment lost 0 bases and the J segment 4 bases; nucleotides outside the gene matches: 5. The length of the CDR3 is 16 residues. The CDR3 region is CASSIDVRQGADTQYF. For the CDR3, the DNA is TGTGCCAGTAGTATAGACGTGAGACAGGGGGCAGATACGCAGTATTTT.

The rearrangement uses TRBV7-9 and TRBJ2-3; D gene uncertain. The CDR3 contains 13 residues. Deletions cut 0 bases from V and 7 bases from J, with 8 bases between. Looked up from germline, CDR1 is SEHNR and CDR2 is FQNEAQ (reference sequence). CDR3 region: CASSLAGLNTQYF. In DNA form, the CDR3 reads TGTGCCAGCAGCTTAGCTGGCTTGAATACGCAGTATTTT.